One sample yielded the 16 T cell receptor beta chains listed below, sequenced in a study of STAT3 mutations in large granular lymphocyte leukemia. Broader study findings: In T-cell large granular lymphocyte leukemia, about half of patients showed multiple immunodominant subclonotypes.

No antigen has been assigned to these receptors. TCRdb keeps only in-frame clones here, not all; method: immunoSEQ multiplex PCR. The data hold some 10,000 clones, with nearly 90% observed a single time. The sample was peripheral blood mononuclear cells. These receptor sequences come from a man aged 60-69 years with T-cell large granular lymphocyte leukemia. Some clones in this sample may be carry-over from other donors' samples.

The chain recombines TRBV19 with TRBJ2-5; TRBD2 aligns across 7 bases. CDR1 and CDR2 from the germline V gene are LNHDA and SQIVND (reference sequence). This CDR3 is built from 16 residues. V shed 10 bases, J shed 3 bases, and the junction held 17 bases outside the gene matches. The CDR3 loop reads CATSERGGGLKETQYF. CDR3 nucleotides: TGTGCCACCTCGGAGCGGGGAGGAGGGTTAAAAGAGACCCAGTACTTC.

This chain uses TRBV5-1 with TRBJ2-3, with D maybe TRBD2 (8 bases). The CDR3 length is 15 residues. CDR1 is SGHRS and CDR2 is YFSETQ in the germline V gene. V lost 4 bases to trimming and J lost 6 bases, with 18 bases between them. CDR3 residues: CASSQGGLVYDTQYF. CDR3 DNA sequence: TGCGCCAGCAGCCAGGGGGGACTAGTGTATGATACGCAGTATTTT.

The V call is TRBV27, the J call TRBJ2-3; TRBD2 aligns across 9 bases. Germline values: CDR1 MNHEY, CDR2 SMNVEV (reference sequence). The CDR3 runs to 19 residues. V was pared by 2 bases and J by 5 bases, with 17 bases of the junction left unmatched. In DNA form, the CDR3 reads TGTGCCAGCAGTTTAATGTGGGTAGCGGGAGAGAAAGGGGGAGATACGCAGTATTTT. Protein product: CASSLMWVAGEKGGDTQYF.

This rearrangement joins TRBV6-6 to TRBJ1-3, with D uncertain. V lost 5 bases and J 3 bases, leaving 14 bases between the germline ends. The germline V gene has CDR1 MNHNY and CDR2 SVGAGI (reference sequence). This CDR3 spans 15 amino acids. The CDR3 loop reads CASSQLQSGGNTIYF. The CDR3 DNA reads TGTGCCAGCAGTCAATTACAGAGCGGTGGAAACACCATATATTTT.

This clone was observed once. The chain combines TRBV28 with TRBJ1-1; the D is unclear. Germline V gene lookup returns CDR1 MDHEN and CDR2 SYDVKM. The CDR3 spans 13 residues. V was cut by 3 bases and J by 6 bases, with 11 bases left in between. DNA of the CDR3: TGTGCCAGCAGTTTCGTTAGGGCCGCTGAAGCTTTCTTT. This gives the protein CASSFVRAAEAFF.

The genes are TRBV7-3 and TRBJ2-3; D unclear. CDR1 and CDR2 from the germline V gene are SGHTA and FQGTGA. This CDR3 has 12 amino acids. Trimming took off 4 bases at V and 2 bases at J, with 4 bases between the two ends. CDR3 bases: TGTGCCAGCAGCTCCTTCACAGATACGCAGTATTTT. Translation: CASSSFTDTQYF. Variable domain in full (rest from reference TRBV7-3 and TRBJ2-3): GAGVSQTPSNKVTEKGKYVELRCDPISGHTALYWYRQSLGQGPEFLIYFQGTGAADDSGLPNDRFFAVRPEGSVSTLKIQRTERGDSAVYLCASSSFTDTQYFGPGTRLTVL.

The rearrangement joins TRBV7-9 to TRBJ1-1; TRBD1 is a possible D gene (6 bases). Germline CDR1 reads SEHNR; CDR2 reads FQNEAQ (reference sequence). The V end was cut by 9 bases, the J end by 4 bases, with 9 bases between. The CDR3 covers 11 residues. CDR3 region: CASGGLTEAFF. The CDR3 nucleotides are TGTGCCAGTGGGGGGCTCACTGAAGCTTTCTTT.

The rearrangement joins TRBV7-2 to TRBJ2-3, with 7 nucleotides matching TRBD2. The CDR3 extends over 17 amino acids. With V trimmed by 4 bases and J by 0 bases, 10 bases remained unmatched. CDR1 is SGHTA, CDR2 FQGNSA, per germline. The CDR3 reads CASSSRAGTTSTDTQYF. In nucleotides, the CDR3 is TGTGCCAGCAGCTCCCGAGCCGGGACTACAAGCACAGATACGCAGTATTTT.

V is TRBV11-3 and J is TRBJ2-2; D not certain. The CDR3 covers 15 residues. Germline CDR1 reads SGHNT; CDR2 reads YENEEA. The ends were cut back, 5 bases at V and 3 bases at J, with 13 bases in the middle. The CDR3 loop reads CASSPLLGDTGELFF. CDR3 DNA sequence: TGTGCCAGCAGCCCCCTCTTGGGTGACACCGGGGAGCTGTTTTTT.

This chain connects TRBV19 to TRBJ1-2, with 7 bases identical to TRBD1. V was clipped by 5 bases and J by 6 bases; unmatched bases: 6. Germline CDR1 and CDR2: LNHDA and SQIVND (reference sequence). This CDR3 is 13 amino acids long. CDR3 nucleotide sequence: TGTGCCAGTAGTCCCGACAGGGTTGATGGCTACACCTTC. This encodes CASSPDRVDGYTF.

The genes are TRBV4-3 and TRBJ1-2; possible D gene TRBD1, 5 bases. Germline CDR1 LGHNA, CDR2 YSLEER. V lost 0 bases, J lost 2 bases, and 10 bases lay in between. The CDR3 runs 15 residues. CDR3 nucleotides: TGCGCCAGCAGCCAAGATTTGGGGGGGAACTATGGCTACACCTTC. The encoded protein is CASSQDLGGNYGYTF.

The chain links TRBV7-9 to TRBJ2-3; TRBD1 matches 8 bases. This CDR3 contains 14 residues. The germline V gene has CDR1 SEHNR and CDR2 FQNEAQ (reference sequence). V shed 4 bases, J shed 1 base, and the junction held 1 base outside the gene matches. CDR3 residues: CASSSGQGTDTQYF. The CDR3 bases are TGTGCCAGCAGCTCGGGACAGGGCACAGATACGCAGTATTTT.

This sequence joins TRBV28 and TRBJ1-5; D remains unclear. V lost 6 bases and J lost 5, with 14 bases in between. CDR1 MDHEN and CDR2 SYDVKM come from the germline V gene. The CDR3 spans 14 residues. The CDR3: CASRPVRKDQPQHF. Here the CDR3 DNA reads TGTGCCAGCAGGCCAGTCAGGAAAGATCAGCCCCAGCATTTT.

This chain joins TRBV5-5 and TRBJ1-5, with D hard to call. Trimming stripped 3 bases from V and 5 bases from J, with 15 bases between. Germline V gene sequence: CDR1 SGHKS, CDR2 YYEKEE (reference sequence). The CDR3 is 15 residues long. The chain's CDR3 is CASSSRPRADQPQHF. CDR3 nucleotides: TGTGCCAGCAGCTCCCGCCCCCGGGCGGATCAGCCCCAGCATTTT.

The V call is TRBV6-1, the J call TRBJ2-7; D not certain. The CDR3 length is 13 residues. The germline CDR1 and CDR2 sequences are MNHNS and SASEGT. The germline V and J ends were trimmed by 2 bases and 2 bases, with 7 bases remaining between them. The CDR3 here is CASSESVAYEQYF. The CDR3 DNA is TGTGCCAGCAGTGAATCGGTTGCCTACGAGCAGTACTTC.

V usage is TRBV11-3 and J usage is TRBJ2-7; D possibly corresponds to TRBD1 (5 bases). Germline V lookup: CDR1 SGHNT, CDR2 YENEEA. This CDR3 has 14 residues. Deletions cut 1 base from V and 0 bases from J, with 7 bases between. CDR3 nucleotide sequence: TGTGCCAGCAGCTTAGGACAGAGCTCCTACGAGCAGTACTTC. Its translation is CASSLGQSSYEQYF.